Given below is one TCR beta chain in context. The CDR3 is 14 amino acids. The germline CDR1 and CDR2 sequences are MNHNS and SASEGT. V gave up 1 base and J gave up 7 bases, with 10 bases separating them. Only in-frame clones appear in the TCRdb table, and some are missing; sequencing was by immunoSEQ multiplex PCR. This table holds a few hundred thousand clones, roughly nine tenths found once. Those enrolled, adults aged roughly 18 to 100 years, came from around 24 US areas. The data derive from a study of blood T cell repertoires in COVID-19. Study in general: Samples of COVID-19 (acute and convalescent) were obtained from the United States, Italy and Spain. T cells, B-cell-depleted T cells, or PBMCs supplied cDNA or gDNA.

Sequencing was performed on PBMCs or T cells enriched from blood (not recorded which). The clonotype was recovered from a woman aged 40 to 55 who had been exposed to COVID-19. The rearrangement uses TRBV6-1 and TRBJ2-2; D may be TRBD1 (5 bases). CDR3 DNA sequence: TGTGCCAGCAGTGAAGGGGGCGCTAGCGGGGAGCTGTTTTTT. It is translated as CASSEGGASGELFF.